Sequencing of this TCR beta chain was carried out in a study of T cell repertoires in cytomegalovirus infection. TCRdb analysed the reads with MiXCR anew, one entry per CDR3 protein. Of some 560,000 distinct CDR3 sequences in the sample, under 45% were seen once. V lost 2 bases, J lost 2 bases, and 7 bases stayed unmatched. The V gene's germline CDR1 is MDHEN and CDR2 SYDVKM. This CDR3 has 16 amino acids. Note on this clonotype: Its antigen is as yet unknown.

The receptor was derived from a human donor in good health (CMV status not recorded). Some clones in this sample may be carry-over from other donors' samples. The specimen comprised cultured PBMCs, sampled from culture after CMV antigen stimulation. The chain links TRBV28 to TRBJ2-5, with 8 nucleotides matching TRBD2. In DNA, the CDR3 is TGTGCCAGCAGTTTAGGGCGGGGGGCCCGACAAGAGACCCAGTACTTC. Amino acid sequence: CASSLGRGARQETQYF. The variable domain in full, with the rest retrieved from reference TRBV28 and TRBJ2-5, is DVKVTQSSRYLVKRTGEKVFLECVQDMDHENMFWYRQDPGLGLRLIYFSYDVKMKEKGDIPEGYSVSREKKERFSLILESASTNQTSMYLCASSLGRGARQETQYFGPGTRLLVL.